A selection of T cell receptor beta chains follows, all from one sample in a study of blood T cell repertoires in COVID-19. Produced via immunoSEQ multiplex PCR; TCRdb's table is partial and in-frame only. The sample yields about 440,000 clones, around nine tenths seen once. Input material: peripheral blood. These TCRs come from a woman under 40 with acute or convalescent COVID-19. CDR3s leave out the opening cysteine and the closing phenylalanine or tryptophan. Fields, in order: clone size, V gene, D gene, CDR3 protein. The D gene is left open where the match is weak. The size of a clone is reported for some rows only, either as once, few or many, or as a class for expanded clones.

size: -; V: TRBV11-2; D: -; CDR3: ASSQGGLNYNEQF
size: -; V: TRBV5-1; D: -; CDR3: ASSLTGTGYGYT
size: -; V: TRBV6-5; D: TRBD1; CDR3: ASRDRESAKLF
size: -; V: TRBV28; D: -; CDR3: ASRTGSPSYNEQF
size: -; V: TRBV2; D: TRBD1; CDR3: ASGDSSYEQY
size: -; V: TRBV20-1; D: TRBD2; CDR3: SASRLAGGLLQETQY
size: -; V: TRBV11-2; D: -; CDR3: ASSSGAWENTEAF
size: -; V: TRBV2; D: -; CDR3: ASSETGNYGYT
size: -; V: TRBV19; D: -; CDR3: ASSIGVGGEGYEQY
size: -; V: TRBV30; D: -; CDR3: AWRGGGGNYGYT
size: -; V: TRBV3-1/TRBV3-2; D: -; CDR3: ASSQAGRTEWNTQGNTIY
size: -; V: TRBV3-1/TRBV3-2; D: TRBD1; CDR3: ASSNPWGQGTYEQY
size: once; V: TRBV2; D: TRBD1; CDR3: ASRRDRRDSTNEKLF
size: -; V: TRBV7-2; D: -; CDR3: ASSLTLPPQY
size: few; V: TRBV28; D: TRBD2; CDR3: ASTTRGTSGANYEQY
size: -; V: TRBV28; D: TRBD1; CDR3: ASTPGDRLHTEAF
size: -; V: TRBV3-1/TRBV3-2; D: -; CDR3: ASSPARREGYT
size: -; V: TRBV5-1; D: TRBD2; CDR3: ASTLTGGYEQY
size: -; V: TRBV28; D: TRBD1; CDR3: ASGPGQGLTDTQY
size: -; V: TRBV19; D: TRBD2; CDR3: ASSIAPRGLAGDTDTQY
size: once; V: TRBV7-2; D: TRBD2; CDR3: ASSDSGGAFKEQF
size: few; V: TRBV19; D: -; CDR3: ASSGMTDNQPQH
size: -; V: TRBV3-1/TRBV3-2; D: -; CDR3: ASSQDRSNTEAF
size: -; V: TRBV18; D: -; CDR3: ASSPGQSDSGSPLH
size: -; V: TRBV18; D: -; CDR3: ASGDPNYGYT
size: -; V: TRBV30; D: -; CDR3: AWTSGRVINEQF
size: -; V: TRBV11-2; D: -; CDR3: ASSLGVGRVSPYGYT
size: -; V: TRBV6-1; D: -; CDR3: ASSEVATSNQPQH
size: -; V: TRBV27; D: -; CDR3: ASSPLGWGDQPQH
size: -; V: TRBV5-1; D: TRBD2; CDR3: ASSLFSLAGDSTDTQY
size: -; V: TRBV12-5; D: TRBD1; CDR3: ASGSPETGGQNTEAF
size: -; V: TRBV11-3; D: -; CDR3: ASSTDYNTGELF
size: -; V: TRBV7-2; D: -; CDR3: ASSGWYQETQY
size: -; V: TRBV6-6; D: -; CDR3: ASSFSTPSFAGELF
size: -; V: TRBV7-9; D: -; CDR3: ASSGNRENNEQF
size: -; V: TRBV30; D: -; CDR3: ATLGDTDTQY
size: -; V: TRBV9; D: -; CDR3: ASSVTLSGSTDTQY
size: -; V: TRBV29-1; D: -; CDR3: SVRVSFMTEAF
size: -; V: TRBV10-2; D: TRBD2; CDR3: ASSEWWAVTSGGSHGQF
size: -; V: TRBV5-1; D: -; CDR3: ASSLGGDSPLH
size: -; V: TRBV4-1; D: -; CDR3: ASSQDSGNEQY
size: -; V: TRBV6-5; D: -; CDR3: ASSKGAGELF
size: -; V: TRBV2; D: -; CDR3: ASSNRQMNTEAF
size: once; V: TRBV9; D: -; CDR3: ASSVGTGAGYGYT
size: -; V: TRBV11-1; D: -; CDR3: ASSPWAGLNEQY
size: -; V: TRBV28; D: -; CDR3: ASSFNRLYGYT
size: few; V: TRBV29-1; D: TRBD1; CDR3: STNGQGAYNEQF
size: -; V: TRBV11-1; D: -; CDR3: ASSWGGTEAF
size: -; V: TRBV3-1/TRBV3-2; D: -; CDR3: ASSQSRAGANVLT
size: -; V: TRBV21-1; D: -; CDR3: ASSTRLRTGFEQF
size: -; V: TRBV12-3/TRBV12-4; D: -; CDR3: ASGGGEETQY
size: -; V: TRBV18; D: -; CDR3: ASSPLQASNQPQH
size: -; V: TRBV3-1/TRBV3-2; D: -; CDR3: ASRSGSSYEQY